Listed here are 3 T cell receptor beta chains from one sample, sequenced in a study of OX40 agonist ivuxolimab in advanced cancers. Generated by immunoSEQ multiplex PCR, the TCRdb table keeps only in-frame clones and is missing some. In the table there are 75,000 to 100,000 clones, around nine tenths of which are singletons. The sequences come from CD4+ or CD8+ T cells sorted from blood, collected in a trial of the OX40 agonist ivuxolimab. These receptor sequences come from an adult with an advanced solid tumor such as melanoma, head and neck, liver or kidney cancer.

The chain has TRBV7-9 and TRBJ1-2; D is unclear. This CDR3 has 13 residues. V was cut by 0 bases and J by 4 bases, with 6 bases left in between. Per germline, CDR1 SEHNR and CDR2 FQNEAQ (reference sequence). The CDR3 loop reads CASSLADVYGYTF. For the CDR3, the DNA is TGTGCCAGCAGCTTAGCGGACGTCTATGGCTACACCTTC.

The chain links TRBV10-1 to TRBJ2-3; unclear D gene. The germline gives CDR1 WNHNN, CDR2 SYGVQD (reference sequence). V lost 7 bases and J lost 1, with 3 bases in between. The CDR3 sequence is 11 residues long. CDR3 loop: CASKGTDTQYF. The DNA of the CDR3 is TGCGCCAGCAAGGGCACAGATACGCAGTATTTT.

The chain has TRBV5-1 and TRBJ2-5; TRBD2 might be the D (6 bases). From germline, CDR1 is SGHRS and CDR2 YFSETQ. The CDR3 contains 15 residues. V was shortened by 1 base and J by 3 bases, with 13 bases between the two germline ends. The CDR3 is CASSLRGLEKETQYF. CDR3 nucleotides: TGCGCCAGCAGCTTGAGGGGACTTGAGAAAGAGACCCAGTACTTC.